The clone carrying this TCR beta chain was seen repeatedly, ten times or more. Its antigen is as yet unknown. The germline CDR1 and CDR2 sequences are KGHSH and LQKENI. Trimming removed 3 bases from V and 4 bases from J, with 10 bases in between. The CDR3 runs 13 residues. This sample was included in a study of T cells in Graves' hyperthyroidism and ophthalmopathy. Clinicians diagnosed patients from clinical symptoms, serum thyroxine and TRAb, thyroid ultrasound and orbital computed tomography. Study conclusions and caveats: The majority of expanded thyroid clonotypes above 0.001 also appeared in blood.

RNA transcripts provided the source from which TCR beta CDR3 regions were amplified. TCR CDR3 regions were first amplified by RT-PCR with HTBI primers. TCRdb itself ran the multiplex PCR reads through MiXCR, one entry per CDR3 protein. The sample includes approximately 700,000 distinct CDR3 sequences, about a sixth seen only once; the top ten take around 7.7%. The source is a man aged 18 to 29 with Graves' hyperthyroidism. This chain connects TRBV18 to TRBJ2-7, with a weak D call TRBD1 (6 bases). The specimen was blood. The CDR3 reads CASSPLQGYEQYF. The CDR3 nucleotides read TGTGCCAGCTCACCCCTACAGGGTTACGAGCAGTACTTC.